This T cell receptor beta chain originates from a study of T cell responses to AZD1222 COVID-19 vaccine. Here immunoSEQ multiplex PCR was the method, and the copy in TCRdb shows in-frame clones only, minus some. This repertoire shows 110,000 or so clones, roughly 88% found once; its top ten account for roughly 2.7%. Study findings and constraints: Only a handful of AZD1222 recipients were seropositive at baseline.

Germline CDR1 MGHRA, CDR2 YSYEKL. V dropped 1 base and J dropped 8 bases, with 15 bases sitting between them. The CDR3 runs to 15 residues. The count of this clone is one. Its cognate antigen is unknown. The material sequenced was peripheral blood, taken on day 0 of AZD1222 vaccination. V is TRBV4-1 and J is TRBJ2-1; possible D gene TRBD2, 6 bases. The TCR originated in an adult in good health. The DNA for the CDR3 is TGCGCCAGCAGCCAAGTCCTACTCGGAGGGGATGAGCAGTTCTTC. Protein product: CASSQVLLGGDEQFF.